The clone carrying this T cell receptor (beta chain) was seen only once. V was shortened by 3 bases and J by 6 bases, with 12 bases between the two germline ends. The CDR3 spans 13 residues. From germline, CDR1 is MNHEY and CDR2 SMNVEV (reference sequence). Participants were aged about 18 to 100 years from around 25 US areas. Symptom resolution, clearance, or two negative PCRs marked the recovered donors of Cohort 3. Repertoires were generated with immunoSEQ multiplex PCR, while TCRdb's copy carries only in-frame clones and drops some. Of around 300,000 clones in the sample, 80% to 90% are singletons; the top ten hold around 2%. The data derive from a study of blood T cell repertoires in COVID-19. Study information: The United States, Italy and Spain were the sources of the acute and convalescent COVID-19 samples. Sample material is recorded as cDNA or gDNA derived from T cells, B-cell-depleted T cells, or PBMCs.

Sequences were obtained from PBMCs or T cells enriched from blood (not recorded which). This rearrangement joins TRBV27 to TRBJ2-7; weak D call: TRBD1 (6 bases). The clonotype was recovered from a woman aged 18-29 years who had recovered from COVID-19. The CDR3 nucleotides read TGTGCCAGCAGTTTGGAACAGGGAATCGAGCAGTACTTC. Its protein is CASSLEQGIEQYF.